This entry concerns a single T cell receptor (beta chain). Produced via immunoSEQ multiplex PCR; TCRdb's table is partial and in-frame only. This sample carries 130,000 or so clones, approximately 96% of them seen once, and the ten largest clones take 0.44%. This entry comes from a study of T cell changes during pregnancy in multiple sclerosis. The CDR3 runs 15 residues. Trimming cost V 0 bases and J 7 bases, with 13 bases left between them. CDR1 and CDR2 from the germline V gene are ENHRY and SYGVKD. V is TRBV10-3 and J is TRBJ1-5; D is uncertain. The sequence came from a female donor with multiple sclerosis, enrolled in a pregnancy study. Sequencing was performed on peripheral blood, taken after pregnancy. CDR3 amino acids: CAISESGGVGQPQHF. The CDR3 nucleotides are TGTGCCATCAGTGAGTCGGGCGGGGTAGGACAGCCCCAGCATTTT.